These T cell receptor beta chains were read from a single sample in a study of blood T cell repertoires in COVID-19. The assay was immunoSEQ multiplex PCR, and TCRdb's table has in-frame clones only and misses some. The repertoire holds more than 45,000 clones, with just under 90% as singletons. The sequenced sample was peripheral blood. All receptors derive from a woman aged 55-70 years with COVID-19, enrolled during active disease. The CDR3 runs from the conserved cysteine through the conserved F or W. D genes are given only for firm matches. Only part of the rows carry a size: once, few, many, or a class if the clone is expanded.

V,D,size,J,DNA,CDR3
TRBV30,.,.,TRBJ1-5,TGTGCCTGGAGTGCAGGGAGCAATCAGCCCCAGCATTTT,CAWSAGSNQPQHF
TRBV18,TRBD1,.,TRBJ1-1,TGTGCCAGCTCAAATGAACAGGGGCCCCTCACTGAAGCTTTCTTT,CASSNEQGPLTEAFF
TRBV6-5,.,once,TRBJ1-1,TGTGCCAGCAGTCTCAGTGGGAACACTGAAGCTTTCTTT,CASSLSGNTEAFF
TRBV7-8,TRBD1,.,TRBJ1-6,TGTGCCAGCAGCTTAGAGTTCCCTGAGGGACAGGTTAATTCACCCCTCCACTTT,CASSLEFPEGQVNSPLHF
TRBV7-3,TRBD2,.,TRBJ2-1,TGTGCCAGCAGCTTAACGTCGAGCGGGAGGGCCTATGAGCAGTTCTTC,CASSLTSSGRAYEQFF
TRBV7-9,.,.,TRBJ1-2,TGTGCCAGCAGCTTAGCGCTGGACAGCTATGGCTACACCTTC,CASSLALDSYGYTF
TRBV2,.,once,TRBJ2-7,TGTGCCAGCACCAAACGACTTGACTCCTACGAGCAGTACTTC,CASTKRLDSYEQYF
TRBV19,.,.,TRBJ1-4,TGTGCCATCCCGGGGGGACTGTTAAATGAAAAACTGTTTTTT,CAIPGGLLNEKLFF
TRBV5-5,TRBD1,few,TRBJ1-5,TGTGCCAGCAGCTCAGGACAGGGCAATCAGCCCCAGCATTTT,CASSSGQGNQPQHF
TRBV7-2,TRBD2,.,TRBJ2-3,TGTGCCAGCAGCTTAGCAAGCGGGACTAGCACAGATACGCAGTATTTT,CASSLASGTSTDTQYF
TRBV18,TRBD2,once,TRBJ2-5,TGTGCCAGCTCACCACCGACGGGAGGGCCTGAGACCCAGTACTTC,CASSPPTGGPETQYF
TRBV18,.,.,TRBJ2-7,TGTGCCAGCTCACCAACTTCGGGCGAGCAGTACTTC,CASSPTSGEQYF
TRBV6-5,TRBD1,.,TRBJ1-2,TGTGCCAGCATACAGACAGGGGGCATTGGCTACACCTTC,CASIQTGGIGYTF
TRBV5-6,.,once,TRBJ1-1,TGTGCCAGCAGCCCTACGGTTCAGGGGAGATGGAACACTGAAGCTTTCTTT,CASSPTVQGRWNTEAFF
TRBV6-5,.,.,TRBJ2-1,TGTGCCAGCAGCTCAGTAGCCCCGGGAGATGAGCAGTTCTTC,CASSSVAPGDEQFF
TRBV24-1,.,.,TRBJ1-2,TGTGCCACCAGTGATTCAAGGAGGGTTCCTAACTATGGCTACACCTTC,CATSDSRRVPNYGYTF
TRBV28,.,.,TRBJ1-2,TGTGCCAGCAGTTTAAGACAGGTCCATGGCTACACCTTC,CASSLRQVHGYTF
TRBV18,TRBD2,.,TRBJ2-3,TGTGCCAGCTCACTAGGGACTAGCGGGAGAGGCACAGATACGCAGTATTTT,CASSLGTSGRGTDTQYF
TRBV6-5,.,.,TRBJ2-3,TGTGCCAGCAGTCAGAGCACAGATACGCAGTATTTT,CASSQSTDTQYF
TRBV3-1/TRBV3-2,TRBD1,.,TRBJ1-2,TGTGCCAGCAGCCAGAGGGGGCTAGAGTATGGCTACACCTTC,CASSQRGLEYGYTF
TRBV3-1/TRBV3-2,.,.,TRBJ2-7,TGTGCCAGCAGCCAAGCCCGGGGAGGAATCTACGAGCAGTACTTC,CASSQARGGIYEQYF
TRBV19,TRBD2,.,TRBJ2-2,TGTGCCAGTAATCCGGGACTAGCGGGGAACACCGGGGAGCTGTTTTTT,CASNPGLAGNTGELFF
TRBV10-3,.,.,TRBJ2-7,TGTGCCACCACCTCCGGGGTCGAGGAGTACTTC,CATTSGVEEYF
TRBV28,.,.,TRBJ2-7,TGTGCCGGCAGTTTACTGGGCTACTCCTACGAGCAGTACTTC,CAGSLLGYSYEQYF
TRBV3-1/TRBV3-2,.,.,TRBJ1-5,TGTGCCAGCAGCGAAGGGAGGGCAAACAATCAGCCCCAGCATTTT,CASSEGRANNQPQHF
TRBV3-1/TRBV3-2,.,.,TRBJ2-1,TGTGCCAGCAGCCAGAGGCCCGGTCTAGTCCCCAATGAGCAGTTCTTC,CASSQRPGLVPNEQFF
TRBV5-1,.,.,TRBJ2-2,TGCGCCAGCACATCCACGAGGAGGGACACCGGGGAGCTGTTTTTT,CASTSTRRDTGELFF
TRBV6-2/TRBV6-3,.,.,TRBJ2-7,TGTGCCAGCAGTCCCCCTGGGACACCAACCTACGAGCAGTACTTC,CASSPPGTPTYEQYF
TRBV5-6,TRBD2,.,TRBJ2-1,TGTGCCAGCAGCCCACAACTAGCGACTGAGCAGTTCTTC,CASSPQLATEQFF
TRBV9,.,once,TRBJ2-1,TGTGCCAGCAGCGTAGGAGTAGCAGACTACAATGAGCAGTTCTTC,CASSVGVADYNEQFF
TRBV9,.,few,TRBJ2-2,TGTGCCAGCAGCGTAGGAGGCCACGCAGGGGCCGGGGAGCTGTTTTTT,CASSVGGHAGAGELFF
TRBV28,TRBD1,.,TRBJ1-4,TGTGCCAGCAGTTTGGGACAGGGAAGCAATGAAAAACTGTTTTTT,CASSLGQGSNEKLFF
TRBV19,.,.,TRBJ1-4,TGTGCCAGTAGTATACAGGGTGCAACTAATGAAAAACTGTTTTTT,CASSIQGATNEKLFF
TRBV12-5,.,once,TRBJ2-1,TGTGCTAGTGGTTCAGGATCTTCTAGCGCACTGATAAATGAGCAGTTCTTC,CASGSGSSSALINEQFF
TRBV6-2/TRBV6-3,.,few,TRBJ1-1,TGTGCCAGCAGCCCAGCGGGGTTCGGCGCTGAAGCTTTCTTT,CASSPAGFGAEAFF
TRBV6-5,TRBD1,.,TRBJ1-5,TGTGCCAGCAGACCTACAGGGGAACAGTATCAGCCCCAGCATTTT,CASRPTGEQYQPQHF
TRBV11-1,.,.,TRBJ2-5,TGTGCCAGCAGCGCAAACAGGGTAGCAGAGACCCAGTACTTC,CASSANRVAETQYF
TRBV19,.,few,TRBJ2-7,TGTGCCAGTAGTTGGTCAGGGGAAGTGACCTACGAGCAGTACTTC,CASSWSGEVTYEQYF
TRBV7-5,.,.,TRBJ1-4,TGTGCCAGAAGCTTAGCCCAGGGCCCAACTAATGAAAAACTGTTTTTT,CARSLAQGPTNEKLFF
TRBV6-2/TRBV6-3,.,.,TRBJ1-6,TGTGCCAGCAGTCGCCAGGGGACGGGTTATAATTCACCCCTCCACTTT,CASSRQGTGYNSPLHF
TRBV5-1,.,few,TRBJ1-4,TGCGCCAGCAGCTTGGGGCAGGGCCGTGGAAAACTGTTTTTT,CASSLGQGRGKLFF
TRBV7-9,.,.,TRBJ2-7,TGTGCCAGCAGCCGCCAGGGGCTAGCTCACGAGCAGTACTTC,CASSRQGLAHEQYF
TRBV5-4,TRBD2,.,TRBJ2-1,TGTGCCAGCAGCTTGATCTCTAGCGGGATGAAAGAGCAGTTCTTC,CASSLISSGMKEQFF
TRBV15,TRBD1,.,TRBJ1-1,TGTGCCACCGCCAAACAGGGGGCGAGCCTCAGGCTGGAAGCTTTCTTT,CATAKQGASLRLEAFF
TRBV30,.,once,TRBJ2-7,TGTGCCTGGAGTCGAATTTCGGAGGAGCAGTACTTC,CAWSRISEEQYF
TRBV10-3,TRBD1,.,TRBJ1-5,TGTGCCATCAGTCGACAGGGTGGAAATCAGCCCCAGCATTTT,CAISRQGGNQPQHF
TRBV6-5,.,.,TRBJ1-5,TGTGCCAGCAGTTATGGCACTCAGCCCCAGCATTTT,CASSYGTQPQHF
TRBV6-6,TRBD1,.,TRBJ1-5,TGTGCCAGCACCCTCAGACAGGGGAGCAATCAGCCCCAGCATTTT,CASTLRQGSNQPQHF
TRBV9,.,.,TRBJ1-1,TGTGCCAGCAGCGTAGTCGTGAACACTGAAGCTTTCTTT,CASSVVVNTEAFF